The T cell receptor (beta chain) under discussion was sequenced for a study of blood T cells in healthy people across ages. A sample-barcoded 5' primer and a J-beta primer mix were used in a second PCR of about 7 to 12 cycles. MiXCR was run by TCRdb on the 5' RACE reads, yielding one entry per CDR3 protein. The sample contains about 1.4 million distinct CDR3 sequences, 55% to 75% of which appear only once. CDR3 length: 14 residues. Trimming shortened V by 0 bases and J by 6 bases, and 11 bases separated the two germline ends. Germline V lookup: CDR1 LGHNA, CDR2 YSLEER. Each sample yielded at least 7 million isolated PBMCs. No fewer than 5 micrograms of total RNA were isolated from every sample.

This chain connects TRBV4-3 to TRBJ1-1, with D hard to call. Sequencing input: blood. The sequence came from a man aged 18 to 35 in good health. Here the CDR3 DNA reads TGCGCCAGCAGCCAAGATGAGGCAGGCCCTGAAGCTTTCTTT. This codes for CASSQDEAGPEAFF.